What follows are 14 T cell receptor beta chains derived from one specimen sequenced in a study of blood T cell repertoires in COVID-19. Using immunoSEQ multiplex PCR, the repertoire was profiled, and TCRdb retains in-frame clones only, with some absent. The data hold about 33,000 clones, with roughly 85% observed a single time. The sample comprised peripheral blood. These TCRs come from a human donor in a cohort sampled during active COVID-19.

The rearrangement links TRBV27 to TRBJ2-2, with TRBD1 matching over 7 bases. J lost 5 bases, V lost 1 base, and 1 base had no gene match. The CDR3 covers 14 residues. CDR1 and CDR2 (germline): MNHEY, SMNVEV (reference sequence). This CDR3 reads CASSLYRGTGELFF. The CDR3 nucleotides are TGTGCCAGCAGTTTATACAGGGGAACCGGGGAGCTGTTTTTT.

The chain carries TRBV5-1 and TRBJ2-1; 7 nucleotides line up with TRBD1. The CDR3 is 13 residues long. Germline V gene data show CDR1 as SGHRS and CDR2 as YFSETQ. The junction had 4 bases not matched to a gene; V was cut back by 3 bases and J by 7 bases. CDR3 in DNA: TGCGCCAGCAGCTCCGGACAGGAGAATGAGCAGTTCTTC. This gives the protein CASSSGQENEQFF.

V gene TRBV6-6 combines with J gene TRBJ1-2, with D perhaps TRBD1 (6 bases). V gave up 5 bases and J gave up 3 bases, with 10 bases separating them. The CDR3 spans 13 residues. Germline CDR1 reads MNHNY; CDR2 reads SVGAGI (reference sequence). CDR3 DNA sequence: TGTGCCAGCAGTACACAGGGCGACTATGGCTACACCTTC. Translating gives CASSTQGDYGYTF.

V is TRBV14 and J is TRBJ2-7; 7 positions match TRBD2. CDR3 length: 15 residues. Germline-derived CDR1 and CDR2 are SGHDN and FVKESK. The V segment lost 2 bases and the J segment 2 bases; nucleotides outside the gene matches: 6. This CDR3 is CASSQSGAGPYEQYF. As DNA, the CDR3 is TGTGCCAGCAGCCAAAGTGGAGCGGGGCCCTACGAGCAGTACTTC.

The gene calls are TRBV18 and TRBJ2-3; 10 bases are a match to TRBD2. The CDR3 consists of 20 residues. In germline, CDR1 is KGHSH, CDR2 LQKENI. V trimming: 2 bases; J trimming: 2 bases; junction bases outside the gene matches: 16. The CDR3 loop reads CASSPRVLAGAPASTDTQYF. In nucleotides, the CDR3 is TGTGCCAGCTCACCAAGGGTGCTAGCGGGGGCCCCTGCCTCCACAGATACGCAGTATTTT. The complete variable domain, with remaining parts taken from reference TRBV18 and TRBJ2-3, reads NAGVMQNPRHLVRRRGQEARLRCSPMKGHSHVYWYRQLPEEGLKFMVYLQKENIIDESGMPKERFSAEFPKEGPSILRIQQVVRGDSAAYFCASSPRVLAGAPASTDTQYFGPGTRLTVL.

The chain links TRBV28 to TRBJ2-7; 7 bases are shared with TRBD1. Per germline, CDR1 MDHEN and CDR2 SYDVKM. Trimming at V came to 6 bases and at J to 4 bases, leaving 9 bases not matched to a gene. This CDR3 is built from 14 residues. CDR3 loop: CASRRQGFGYEQYF. CDR3 bases: TGTGCCAGCAGACGACAGGGATTCGGGTACGAGCAGTACTTC.

This clone was seen a few times. V usage is TRBV6-5 and J usage is TRBJ1-2; D uncertain. Trimming removed 4 bases from V and 7 bases from J, with 13 bases in between. The length of the CDR3 is 13 residues. Germline V gene data show CDR1 as MNHEY and CDR2 as SVGAGI. CDR3 sequence: CASSLTVYVGYTF. Written as DNA, the CDR3 is TGTGCCAGCAGTTTGACTGTTTATGTTGGCTACACCTTC.

This rearrangement joins TRBV5-1 to TRBJ1-6, with 8 bases aligning to TRBD1. Germline lookup yields CDR1 SGHRS and CDR2 YFSETQ. The CDR3 is 15 residues long. J lost 6 bases, V lost 4 bases, and 6 bases had no gene match. CDR3 loop: CASSGGQGVNSPLHF. The CDR3 coding sequence is TGCGCCAGCAGCGGAGGACAGGGCGTTAATTCACCCCTCCACTTT.

This chain connects TRBV5-6 to TRBJ1-4; 9 bases fit TRBD1. V was pared by 1 base and J by 7 bases, with 11 bases of the junction left unmatched. CDR1 SGHDT and CDR2 YYEEEE come from the germline V gene. The CDR3 totals 17 residues. The CDR3 DNA reads as TGTGCCAGCAGCTTGTTGGGACAGGGAGGGCGCGGTGAAAAACTGTTTTTT. It codes for CASSLLGQGGRGEKLFF.

The chain links TRBV6-5 to TRBJ1-1; D unclear. The germline V gene has CDR1 MNHEY and CDR2 SVGAGI. Trimming shortened V by 8 bases and J by 0 bases, and 10 bases separated the two germline ends. CDR3 length: 13 residues. CDR3 in amino acids: CASEALVNTEAFF. CDR3 coding DNA: TGTGCCAGCGAGGCACTCGTGAACACTGAAGCTTTCTTT.

The chain couples TRBV29-1 to TRBJ2-7, with TRBD1 as a possible D gene (6 bases). In germline, CDR1 is SQVTM, CDR2 ANQGSEA. V was trimmed by 6 bases and J by 7 bases, leaving 16 bases between them. CDR3 size: 12 residues. Here the CDR3 reads CSVTSGTTEQYF. Here the CDR3 DNA reads TGCAGCGTGACCTCCGGGACAACAGAGCAGTACTTC.

J is TRBJ2-5 and V is TRBV2; 9 bases are a match to TRBD1. There are 14 residues in the CDR3. Germline CDR1 reads SNHLY; CDR2 reads FYNNEI. The V segment lost 10 bases and the J segment 4 bases; nucleotides outside the gene matches: 10. The CDR3 here is CATSGQGLGETQYF. The CDR3 DNA follows: TGTGCCACCTCGGGACAGGGTTTGGGAGAGACCCAGTACTTC.

This clone appeared a few times. The gene calls are TRBV5-4 and TRBJ2-2; 7 positions agree with TRBD1. Trimming at V came to 3 bases and at J to 0 bases, leaving 5 bases not matched to a gene. The CDR3 has 16 amino acids. The V gene's germline CDR1 is SGHNT and CDR2 YYREEE (reference sequence). The CDR3 loop is CASSYPGTANTGELFF. CDR3 sequence (DNA): TGTGCCAGCAGCTATCCCGGGACAGCGAACACCGGGGAGCTGTTTTTT.

This chain uses TRBV2 with TRBJ2-7; 8 bases align to TRBD1. Germline-derived CDR1 and CDR2 are SNHLY and FYNNEI. Trimming took 7 bases from V and 4 from J; bases not matched to a gene: 6. The CDR3 loop spans 13 amino acids. The DNA of the CDR3 is TGTGCCAGCATAGGACAGGGCCCGTACGAGCAGTACTTC. It codes for CASIGQGPYEQYF.